The 25 T cell receptor beta chains given below trace back to one sample, sequenced in a study of blood T cell repertoires in COVID-19. TCRdb keeps only in-frame clones here, not all; method: immunoSEQ multiplex PCR. Among some 220,000 clones listed, 82% were seen once. The sample was peripheral blood. All receptors derive from a woman in her sixties or seventies with COVID-19, enrolled during active disease.

The gene calls are TRBV3-1 (or the pseudogene TRBV3-2) and TRBJ2-7; 8 positions agree with TRBD1. Germline V lookup: CDR1 LGHDT, CDR2 YNNKEL (reference sequence). The CDR3 runs 12 residues. The V gene end was trimmed by 4 bases and the J gene end by 6 bases; junction bases not matched to a gene: 2. In DNA form, the CDR3 reads TGTGCCAGCAGCCTGACAGGGGTCGAGCAGTACTTC. Amino acid sequence: CASSLTGVEQYF.

The genes are TRBV3-1 (or the pseudogene TRBV3-2) and TRBJ1-1; 9 nucleotides match TRBD1. J was trimmed by 5 bases and V by 6 bases; bases with no gene match: 10. Germline V gene sequence: CDR1 LGHDT, CDR2 YNNKEL (reference sequence). The CDR3 has 15 residues. In DNA, the CDR3 is TGTGCCAGCAGTTTCCCCCGGGACAGGGTTACTGAAGCTTTCTTT. This gives the protein CASSFPRDRVTEAFF.

The genes are TRBV29-1 and TRBJ2-5, with 10 bases that match TRBD2. The CDR3 is 13 amino acids. Germline loops: CDR1 SQVTM, CDR2 ANQGSEA. Unmatched junction bases numbered 6, after V lost 6 bases and J lost 5 bases. The CDR3 loop reads CSVLAGGVETQYF. CDR3 coding DNA: TGCAGCGTCTTAGCGGGAGGAGTTGAGACCCAGTACTTC.

The rearrangement links TRBV2 to TRBJ1-4; weak D call: TRBD1 (6 bases). The germline V and J ends were trimmed by 6 bases and 4 bases, with 12 bases remaining between them. The germline V gene encodes CDR1 SNHLY and CDR2 FYNNEI. The CDR3 loop spans 14 amino acids. The CDR3: CASRRQAYNEKLFF. In DNA, the CDR3 is TGTGCCAGCAGAAGACAGGCCTATAATGAAAAACTGTTTTTT.

CDR3 nucleotide sequence: TGTGCCAGCAGCCCCCGCCGGAGCGGGAGGTTTGATACGCAGTATTTT. It translates to CASSPRRSGRFDTQYF. The chain employs TRBV11-1 and TRBJ2-3; 9 bases fit TRBD2. The CDR3 extends over 16 amino acids. Germline CDR1 reads SGHAT; CDR2 reads FQDESV (reference sequence). V shed 5 bases and J 6 bases; nucleotides not matched to a gene: 12.

The V and J genes are TRBV5-1 and TRBJ1-5; 10 bases map to TRBD1. The CDR3 has 15 residues. The germline V gene encodes CDR1 SGHRS and CDR2 YFSETQ. The trim removed 0 bases at V and 4 bases at J, leaving 1 base unmatched. For the CDR3, the DNA is TGCGCCAGCAGCTTGGGGACAGGGGGAAATCAGCCCCAGCATTTT. Protein product: CASSLGTGGNQPQHF.

The chain employs TRBV11-3 and TRBJ2-3; D is possibly TRBD1 (5 bases). The CDR3 spans 12 residues. The germline V gene encodes CDR1 SGHNT and CDR2 YENEEA. V lost 2 bases to trimming and J lost 6 bases, with 6 bases between them. Written as DNA, the CDR3 is TGTGCCAGCAGCTTACGACAGGATACGCAGTATTTT. It translates to CASSLRQDTQYF. Combining the CDR3 with reference TRBV11-3 and TRBJ2-3 gives the whole variable domain EAGVVQSPRYKIIEKKQPVAFWCNPISGHNTLYWYLQNLGQGPELLIRYENEEAVDDSQLPKDRFSAERLKGVDSTLKIQPAELGDSAVYLCASSLRQDTQYFGPGTRLTVL.

The chain uses TRBV19 and TRBJ1-5; perhaps TRBD1 as D (5 bases). V shed 5 bases and J shed 0 bases, with 14 bases lying between them. Germline values: CDR1 LNHDA, CDR2 SQIVND (reference sequence). This CDR3 comprises 16 residues. CDR3 coding DNA: TGTGCCAGTAGTTCTTCCAGGAGGGGTAGCAATCAGCCCCAGCATTTT. This translates into CASSSSRRGSNQPQHF. Filled out from reference TRBV19 and TRBJ1-5, the complete variable domain reads DGGITQSPKYLFRKEGQNVTLSCEQNLNHDAMYWYRQDPGQGLRLIYYSQIVNDFQKGDIAEGYSVSREKKESFPLTVTSAQKNPTAFYLCASSSSRRGSNQPQHFGDGTRLSIL.

The chain couples TRBV5-4 to TRBJ1-6; no reliable D call. This CDR3 has 16 amino acids. The V end was cut by 0 bases, the J end by 0 bases, with 7 bases between. Germline loops: CDR1 SGHNT, CDR2 YYREEE (reference sequence). CDR3 coding DNA: TGTGCCAGCAGCTTGGCCGGGATCTCCTATAATTCACCCCTCCACTTT. It specifies CASSLAGISYNSPLHF.

CDR3 sequence (DNA): TGTGCCAGCAGCCATGCCGGGCTAGCGGGAGTTACCGGGGAGCTGTTTTTT. It encodes CASSHAGLAGVTGELFF. This chain connects TRBV5-4 to TRBJ2-2; TRBD2 agrees at 10 bases. The CDR3 length is 17 residues. V gave up 4 bases and J gave up 5 bases; unmatched junction bases: 11. Germline CDR1 SGHNT, CDR2 YYREEE (reference sequence).

The chain links TRBV11-2 to TRBJ1-1, with D perhaps TRBD1 (6 bases). There are 15 residues in the CDR3. V was cut by 5 bases and J by 1 base, with 14 bases left in between. Germline lookup yields CDR1 SGHAT and CDR2 FQNNGV. CDR3 sequence reads: CASSLRGGTNTEAFF. The CDR3 DNA is TGTGCCAGCAGCCTGCGGGGGGGCACGAACACTGAAGCTTTCTTT.

The gene calls are TRBV28 and TRBJ1-4, with TRBD1 identical over 7 bases. CDR3 length: 14 residues. The germline V gene encodes CDR1 MDHEN and CDR2 SYDVKM. The junction had 7 bases not matched to a gene; V was cut back by 5 bases and J by 7 bases. Here the CDR3 reads CASSPQDRREKLFF. CDR3 DNA sequence: TGTGCCAGCAGTCCGCAGGACAGGCGTGAAAAACTGTTTTTT.

This clone was counted only a few times. The chain recombines TRBV6-5 with TRBJ1-2; 7 bases agree with TRBD1. The trim removed 0 bases at V and 6 bases at J, leaving 7 bases unmatched. CDR1 MNHEY and CDR2 SVGAGI come from the germline V gene. This CDR3 has 15 amino acids. The CDR3 bases are TGTGCCAGCAGTTACTCGAAGGGGGCTGTGAATGGCTACACCTTC. Translated, it gives CASSYSKGAVNGYTF.

The J gene is TRBJ1-1, the V gene TRBV19, with 7 nucleotides matching TRBD1. V shed 5 bases, J shed 5 bases, and the junction held 11 bases outside the gene matches. This CDR3 spans 15 amino acids. The germline V gene encodes CDR1 LNHDA and CDR2 SQIVND (reference sequence). CDR3 residues: CASSAPGDRGTEAFF. The CDR3 DNA is TGTGCCAGTAGTGCCCCGGGGGACAGAGGGACTGAAGCTTTCTTT.

The V gene is TRBV11-2, the J gene TRBJ2-7; D is ambiguous. With 0 bases removed from V and 2 bases from J, the gap between germline ends came to 11 bases. This CDR3 contains 15 residues. From germline, CDR1 is SGHAT and CDR2 FQNNGV. The CDR3 region is CASSLDQVRTYEQYF. DNA of the CDR3: TGTGCCAGCAGCTTAGATCAGGTCAGAACCTACGAGCAGTACTTC.

The rearrangement joins TRBV2 to TRBJ2-1; D is ambiguous. Germline values: CDR1 SNHLY, CDR2 FYNNEI. The CDR3 runs to 15 residues. Deletions cut 5 bases from V and 4 bases from J, with 15 bases between. The CDR3, as DNA: TGTGCCAGCAGTCAGCTAGAGAAAGTGTACAATGAGCAGTTCTTC. Protein: CASSQLEKVYNEQFF.

The rearrangement joins TRBV2 to TRBJ1-5, with TRBD1 identical over 9 bases. The V gene's germline CDR1 is SNHLY and CDR2 FYNNEI. Germline trimming cut 7 bases from V and 7 bases from J; bases unmatched to any gene: 26. This CDR3 comprises 20 residues. The CDR3 DNA sequence: TGTGCCAGCAACCGGGAGGGGGTGGCTAGGGACAGGGAATATGGACAGCCCCAGCATTTT. It encodes CASNREGVARDREYGQPQHF. Drawing the rest from reference TRBV2 and TRBJ1-5, the complete variable domain is EPEVTQTPSHQVTQMGQEVILRCVPISNHLYFYWYRQILGQKVEFLVSFYNNEISEKSEIFDDQFSVERPDGSNFTLKIRSTKLEDSAMYFCASNREGVARDREYGQPQHFGDGTRLSIL.

With regard to this clone: The sample has other DNA sequences that encode this CDR3 too. The genes are TRBV29-1 and TRBJ1-1; D is possibly TRBD1 (6 bases). The CDR3 consists of 11 residues. Germline V gives CDR1 SQVTM, CDR2 ANQGSEA. Trimming took 3 bases from V and 4 from J, leaving 6 bases between them. CDR3 DNA: TGCAGCGTTGACAGGGGCACTGAAGCTTTCTTT. Translation gives CSVDRGTEAFF. Filled out from reference TRBV29-1 and TRBJ1-1, the complete variable domain reads SAVISQKPSRDICQRGTSLTIQCQVDSQVTMMFWYRQQPGQSLTLIATANQGSEATYESGFVIDKFPISRPNLTFSTLTVSNMSPEDSSIYLCSVDRGTEAFFGQGTRLTVV.

The V gene is TRBV5-1, the J gene TRBJ2-1, with 11 positions matching TRBD2. Germline trimming cut 5 bases from V and 6 bases from J; bases unmatched to any gene: 7. From germline, CDR1 is SGHRS and CDR2 YFSETQ. This CDR3 has 15 amino acids. CDR3 protein: CASSFTSGSINEQFF. Here the CDR3 DNA reads TGCGCCAGCAGTTTTACTAGCGGGAGTATCAATGAGCAGTTCTTC. Supplemented by reference TRBV5-1 and TRBJ2-1, the full variable domain reads KAGVTQTPRYLIKTRGQQVTLSCSPISGHRSVSWYQQTPGQGLQFLFEYFSETQRNKGNFPGRFSGRQFSNSRSEMNVSTLELGDSALYLCASSFTSGSINEQFFGPGTRLTVL.

This chain connects TRBV28 to TRBJ1-5; tentatively, D is TRBD1 (6 bases). The CDR3 has 15 amino acids. The V end lost 6 bases, the J end lost 3 bases, and 15 bases lay between the germline ends. In germline, CDR1 is MDHEN, CDR2 SYDVKM. CDR3 region: CASRLGQWFNQPQHF. CDR3 in DNA: TGTGCCAGCAGGTTAGGACAGTGGTTCAATCAGCCCCAGCATTTT. Variable domain in full (rest from reference TRBV28 and TRBJ1-5): DVKVTQSSRYLVKRTGEKVFLECVQDMDHENMFWYRQDPGLGLRLIYFSYDVKMKEKGDIPEGYSVSREKKERFSLILESASTNQTSMYLCASRLGQWFNQPQHFGDGTRLSIL.

The J gene is TRBJ2-1, the V gene TRBV9; TRBD1 is a possible D gene (6 bases). This CDR3 contains 13 residues. V was pared by 5 bases and J by 5 bases, with 11 bases between. Germline values: CDR1 SGDLS, CDR2 YYNGEE. CDR3 in amino acids: CASSGQPNNEQFF. CDR3 coding DNA: TGTGCCAGCAGTGGACAGCCCAACAATGAGCAGTTCTTC.

This clone has just a few counts. This chain connects TRBV4-3 to TRBJ2-6, with D unclear. Trimming shortened V by 0 bases and J by 2 bases, and 8 bases separated the two germline ends. The germline gives CDR1 LGHNA, CDR2 YSLEER. This CDR3 contains 16 residues. For the CDR3, the DNA is TGCGCCAGCAGCCAAGATGTCCGGGCTGGGGCCAACGTCCTGACTTTC. It yields the protein CASSQDVRAGANVLTF.

The chain joins TRBV28 to TRBJ2-7; unclear D gene. V was shortened by 2 bases and J by 0 bases, with 8 bases between the two germline ends. The germline V gene encodes CDR1 MDHEN and CDR2 SYDVKM. This CDR3 is built from 14 residues. The CDR3 coding sequence is TGTGCCAGCAGTTTACCCAGGTCCTCCTACGAGCAGTACTTC. Translating gives CASSLPRSSYEQYF.

This clone was detected only once. The chain combines TRBV5-4 with TRBJ1-5; 8 bases line up with TRBD1. Germline CDR1 and CDR2: SGHNT and YYREEE (reference sequence). Unmatched junction bases numbered 4, after V lost 4 bases and J lost 4 bases. This CDR3 is built from 14 residues. In nucleotides, the CDR3 is TGTGCCAGCAGCGTACAGGGGGTGAATCAGCCCCAGCATTTT. Translating it yields CASSVQGVNQPQHF.

The chain links TRBV9 to TRBJ1-6; the D gene is possibly TRBD1 (6 bases). Trimming stripped 4 bases from V and 5 bases from J, with 16 bases between. Germline values: CDR1 SGDLS, CDR2 YYNGEE. The CDR3 has 16 residues. For the CDR3, the DNA is TGTGCCAGCAGCTCCCGAGGGGACATAAATAATTCACCCCTCCACTTT. Translated: CASSSRGDINNSPLHF. The variable domain in full, with the rest retrieved from reference TRBV9 and TRBJ1-6, is DSGVTQTPKHLITATGQRVTLRCSPRSGDLSVYWYQQSLDQGLQFLIQYYNGEERAKGNILERFSAQQFPDLHSELNLSSLELGDSALYFCASSSRGDINNSPLHFGNGTRLTVT.